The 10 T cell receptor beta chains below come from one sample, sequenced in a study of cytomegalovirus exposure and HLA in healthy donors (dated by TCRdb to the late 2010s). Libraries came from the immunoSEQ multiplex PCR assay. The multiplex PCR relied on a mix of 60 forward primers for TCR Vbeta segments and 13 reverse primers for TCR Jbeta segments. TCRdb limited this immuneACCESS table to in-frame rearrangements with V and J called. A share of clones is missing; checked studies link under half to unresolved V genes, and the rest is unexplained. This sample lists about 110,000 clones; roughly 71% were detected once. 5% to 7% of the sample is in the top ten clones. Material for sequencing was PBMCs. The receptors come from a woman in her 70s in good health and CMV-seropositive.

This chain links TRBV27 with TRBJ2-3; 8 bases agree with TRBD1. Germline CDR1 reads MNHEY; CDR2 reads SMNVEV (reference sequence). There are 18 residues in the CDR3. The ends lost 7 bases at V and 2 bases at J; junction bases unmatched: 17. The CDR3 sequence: CASTPRGDRGWDTDTQYF. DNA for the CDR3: TGTGCCAGCACCCCCCGGGGCGACAGGGGTTGGGACACAGATACGCAGTATTTT.

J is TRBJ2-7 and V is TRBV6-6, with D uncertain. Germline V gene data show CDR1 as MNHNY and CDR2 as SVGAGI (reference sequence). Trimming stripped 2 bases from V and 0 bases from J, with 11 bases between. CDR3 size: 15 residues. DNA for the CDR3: TGTGCCAGCAGTTACCCACCCAAGAGCTCCTACGAGCAGTACTTC. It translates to CASSYPPKSSYEQYF.

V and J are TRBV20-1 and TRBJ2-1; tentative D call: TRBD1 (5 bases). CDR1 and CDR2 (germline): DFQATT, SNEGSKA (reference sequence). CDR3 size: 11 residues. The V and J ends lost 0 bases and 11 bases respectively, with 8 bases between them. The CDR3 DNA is TGCAGTGCTAGAGAGGACATGAAGCAGTTCTTC. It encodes CSAREDMKQFF.

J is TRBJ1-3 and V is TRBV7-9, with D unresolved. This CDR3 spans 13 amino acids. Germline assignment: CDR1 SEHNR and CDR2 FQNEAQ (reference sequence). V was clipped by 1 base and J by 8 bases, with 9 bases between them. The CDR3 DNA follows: TGTGCCAGCAGCTTAGTATCCCCTGACACCATATATTTT. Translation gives CASSLVSPDTIYF.

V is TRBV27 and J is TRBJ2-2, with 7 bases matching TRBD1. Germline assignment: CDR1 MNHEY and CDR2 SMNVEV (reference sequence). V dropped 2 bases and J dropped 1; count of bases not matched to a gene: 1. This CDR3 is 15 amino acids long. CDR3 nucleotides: TGTGCCAGCAGTTTAGGGACAGAGAACACCGGGGAGCTGTTTTTT. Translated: CASSLGTENTGELFF.

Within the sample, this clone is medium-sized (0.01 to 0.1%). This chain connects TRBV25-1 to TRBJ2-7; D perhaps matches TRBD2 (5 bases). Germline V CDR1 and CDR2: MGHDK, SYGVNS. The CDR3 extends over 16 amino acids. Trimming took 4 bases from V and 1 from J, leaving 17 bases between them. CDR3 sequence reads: CASSGAIGSGSYEQYF. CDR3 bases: TGTGCCAGCAGTGGAGCGATAGGGTCGGGGTCCTACGAGCAGTACTTC.

CDR3 nucleotide sequence: TGTGCCAGCAGCTTAGGAACGGGACAGGCTAACTATGGCTACACCTTC. This encodes CASSLGTGQANYGYTF. This rearrangement joins TRBV7-9 to TRBJ1-2; 8 bases are a match to TRBD1. Germline lookup yields CDR1 SEHNR and CDR2 FQNEAQ (reference sequence). The V and J ends lost 1 base and 0 bases, in that order; junction bases with no gene match: 4. This CDR3 is built from 16 residues.

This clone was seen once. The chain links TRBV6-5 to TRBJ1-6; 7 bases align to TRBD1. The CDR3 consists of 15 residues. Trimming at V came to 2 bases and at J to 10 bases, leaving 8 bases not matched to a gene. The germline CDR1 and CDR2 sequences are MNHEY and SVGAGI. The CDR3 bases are TGTGCCAGCAGTTACGTTCGACAGGGCGGCTCACCCCTCCACTTT. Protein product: CASSYVRQGGSPLHF.

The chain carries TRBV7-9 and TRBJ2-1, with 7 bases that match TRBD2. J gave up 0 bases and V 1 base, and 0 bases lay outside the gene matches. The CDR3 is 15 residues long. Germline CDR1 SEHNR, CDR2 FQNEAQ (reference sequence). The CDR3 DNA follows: TGTGCCAGCAGCTTAGGACTAGCCTCCTACAATGAGCAGTTCTTC. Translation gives CASSLGLASYNEQFF.

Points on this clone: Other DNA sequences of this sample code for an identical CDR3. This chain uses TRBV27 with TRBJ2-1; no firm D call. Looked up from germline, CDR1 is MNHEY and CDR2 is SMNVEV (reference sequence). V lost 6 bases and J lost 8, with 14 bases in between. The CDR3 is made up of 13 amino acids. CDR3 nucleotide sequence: TGTGCCAGCAGCCCTACTTTAAACCATGAGCAGTTCTTC. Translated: CASSPTLNHEQFF.